This T cell receptor beta chain appears in the sequencing data of a study of blood T cell repertoires in COVID-19. Per the germline V gene, CDR1 is SGHTA and CDR2 is FQGNSA. The V gene end was trimmed by 4 bases and the J gene end by 9 bases; junction bases not matched to a gene: 10. This CDR3 contains 15 residues. Produced via immunoSEQ multiplex PCR; TCRdb's table is partial and in-frame only. The table records 150,000 to 200,000 clones, around 80% of them present only once. The specimen was peripheral blood. The TCR sequence derives from a woman in her 70s who had recovered from COVID-19. The genes are TRBV7-2 and TRBJ2-5; TRBD2 agrees at 11 bases. CDR3 residues: CASSSLAGGQGAQYF. The CDR3 DNA sequence: TGTGCCAGCAGCTCGCTAGCGGGGGGCCAAGGGGCCCAGTACTTC.